This entry concerns a single T cell receptor (beta chain). Its target is not known. Germline CDR1 is DFQATT and CDR2 is SNEGSKA (reference sequence). This CDR3 is built from 12 residues. Trimming took 0 bases from V and 7 from J, leaving 8 bases between them. This sample was included in a study of blood T cells in healthy people across ages. Notes on the study in general: Fewer expanded clones and more diversity marked long-lived versus aged donors.

For the second PCR, which ran for about 7 to 11 cycles, a sample-barcoded 5' primer and a J-beta primer mix were used. Every sample produced at least 2.5 million CDR3-containing paired-end reads. Each CDR3 protein is one row after TCRdb ran MiXCR on the 5' RACE reads. The profile covers 2 million or so distinct CDR3 sequences, with about 49% appearing a single time and roughly 2% taken by the ten largest. The chain links TRBV20-1 to TRBJ2-3; D unclear. Sample: blood. The clonotype was recovered from a woman aged 40 to 49 in good health. The CDR3 bases are TGCAGTGCTAGAGATCAAGTGTATACGCAGTATTTT. Translated: CSARDQVYTQYF.